This TCR beta chain was captured by sequencing in a study of cytomegalovirus exposure and HLA in healthy donors. Profiling relied on immunoSEQ multiplex PCR, and the TCRdb table lists in-frame clones only, not all of them. The data contain under 350,000 clones, about 86% of them singletons. Only one count was recorded for this clone. Germline V gene data show CDR1 as SNHLY and CDR2 as FYNNEI. CDR3 length equals 17 residues. Germline trimming cut 1 base from V and 2 bases from J; bases unmatched to any gene: 2. The chain employs TRBV2 and TRBJ1-6; 10 bases agree with TRBD1. The receptor's source is a woman between 18 and 29 years old in good health and CMV-seronegative. The specimen sequenced was PBMCs. CDR3 residues: CASSEDDRGPYNSPLHF. CDR3 bases: TGTGCCAGCAGTGAAGACGACAGGGGGCCCTATAATTCACCCCTCCACTTT.